This record looks at one TCR beta chain sequence and its context. What it binds is not known. The data belong to a study of shared clonotypes between healthy human individuals. Across the study: Plates per donor: three CD4 naive, three CD4 memory, two CD8 naive, one CD8 memory.

Per the germline V gene, CDR1 is MGHDK and CDR2 is SYGVNS. V shed 1 base and J 3 bases; nucleotides not matched to a gene: 3. This CDR3 is 15 amino acids long. Donors were healthy HIV-negative adults without recently reported acute infections or vaccinations. CD4+ cell separation produced CD45RA+ naive and CD45RA-negative memory subsets. The repertoire was sequenced with immunoSEQ multiplex PCR; TCRdb's copy has only in-frame clones and lacks some. The table shows 2,500,000 or so clones, with over 85% occurring only once. Study-wide results and limits: Researchers found naive subsets generally carried larger estimated richness than memory subsets.

The sequence was obtained from a man aged 18-30 years in good health. Some clones in this sample may be carry-over from other donors' samples. The chain carries TRBV25-1 and TRBJ1-5, with 7 bases fitting TRBD1. The specimen sequenced was naive CD4+ T cells from PBMCs. As for subset: CD45RA+ positively selected. CDR3 loop: CASSESGGYNQPQHF. CDR3 sequence (DNA): TGTGCCAGCAGTGAATCAGGGGGATACAATCAGCCCCAGCATTTT. Full variable domain (outside the CDR3, taken from reference TRBV25-1 and TRBJ1-5): EADIYQTPRYLVIGTGKKITLECSQTMGHDKMYWYQQDPGMELHLIHYSYGVNSTEKGDLSSESTVSRIRTEHFPLTLESARPSHTSQYLCASSESGGYNQPQHFGDGTRLSIL.